The 26 T cell receptor beta chains listed next were all sequenced from one sample in a study of blood T cells in healthy people across ages. Using a J-beta primer mix together with a sample-barcoded 5' primer, a second PCR was run for roughly 7 to 12 cycles. TCRdb used MiXCR to reprocess the 5' RACE reads, holding one entry per CDR3 protein. The data hold 1.4 million or so distinct CDR3 sequences, with under 55% observed a single time. Sequenced input: blood. The receptor set was obtained from a woman aged 18-29 years in good health.

V and J are TRBV5-5 and TRBJ2-1; D gene ambiguous. The CDR3 is 12 amino acids. Germline CDR1 reads SGHKS; CDR2 reads YYEKEE (reference sequence). V was shortened by 2 bases and J by 12 bases, with 12 bases between the two germline ends. The CDR3 protein is CASSFDGLVQFF. The DNA of the CDR3 is TGTGCCAGCAGCTTCGACGGATTGGTGCAGTTCTTC. The full variable domain, in which reference TRBV5-5 and TRBJ2-1 provide the parts outside the CDR3, is DAGVTQSPTHLIKTRGQQVTLRCSPISGHKSVSWYQQVLGQGPQFIFQYYEKEERGRGNFPDRFSARQFPNYSSELNVNALLLGDSALYLCASSFDGLVQFFGPGTRLTVL.

The V call is TRBV9, the J call TRBJ2-4; D possibly corresponds to TRBD1 (5 bases). The closer fit of TRBJ2-7 to the DNA end suggests the J call may be wrong. Looked up from germline, CDR1 is SGDLS and CDR2 is YYNGEE. This CDR3 has 15 amino acids. The CDR3 region has the DNA TGTGCCAGCAGCGCTCATTACGGCCCAGGGTTCGAGCAGTACTTC. Amino acids: CASSAHYGPGFEQYF.

CDR3: CAWSRGLAGDNEQFF. DNA of the CDR3: TGTGCCTGGAGTCGCGGACTAGCGGGAGACAATGAGCAGTTCTTC. This chain joins TRBV30 and TRBJ2-1; 13 bases agree with TRBD2. Germline V gene sequence: CDR1 GTSNPN, CDR2 SVGIG (reference sequence). Trimming cost V 2 bases and J 5 bases; bases outside gene matches: 3. This CDR3 contains 15 residues. Using reference TRBV30 and TRBJ2-1 for the parts outside the CDR3, the full variable domain is SQTIHQWPATLVQPVGSPLSLECTVEGTSNPNLYWYRQAAGRGLQLLFYSVGIGQISSEVPQNLSASRPQDRQFILSSKKLLLSDSGFYLCAWSRGLAGDNEQFFGPGTRLTVL.

This clonotype was seen more than once but under ten times. The junction does not match germline at one end; this may be a read error. V and J are TRBV3-1 and TRBJ1-6; unclear D gene. The CDR3 spans 12 residues. From germline, CDR1 is LGHDT and CDR2 YNNKEL (reference sequence). The CDR3 region has the DNA TGTGCCAGCAGCTTCCGGGATTCACCCCCCCACTTT. It yields the protein CASSFRDSPPHF.

In its sample, this clonotype was seen a few times. The V and J genes are TRBV5-1 and TRBJ1-1, with a tentative D call TRBD1 (6 bases). This CDR3 has 17 residues. The germline gives CDR1 SGHRS, CDR2 YFSETQ. The V end was cut by 3 bases, the J end by 1 base, with 19 bases between. Written as DNA, the CDR3 is TGCGCCAGCAGCTACTTACTTCGGACAGTCCAGAACACTGAAGCTTTCTTT. Residues: CASSYLLRTVQNTEAFF.

This chain connects TRBV4-3 to TRBJ2-4; D is unresolved. Germline V gene sequence: CDR1 LGHNA, CDR2 YSLEER. This CDR3 has 15 residues. V was cut by 1 base and J by 2 bases, with 9 bases left in between. The CDR3 bases are TGCGCCAGCAGCCAAGCTGGAAGTTCCAAAAACATTCAGTACTTC. Residues: CASSQAGSSKNIQYF.

This clonotype was observed a single time. The genes are TRBV7-9 and TRBJ2-7, with no clear D. The CDR3 runs 16 residues. In germline, CDR1 is SEHNR, CDR2 FQNEAQ (reference sequence). The V and J ends lost 2 bases and 7 bases respectively, with 21 bases between them. Written as DNA, the CDR3 is TGTGCCAGCAGCTTAAACGACGTCTTCTACAATAATGAGCAGTACTTC. This codes for CASSLNDVFYNNEQYF. Full variable domain (outside the CDR3, taken from reference TRBV7-9 and TRBJ2-7): DTGVSQNPRHKITKRGQNVTFRCDPISEHNRLYWYRQTLGQGPEFLTYFQNEAQLEKSRLLSDRFSAERPKGSFSTLEIQRTEQGDSAMYLCASSLNDVFYNNEQYFGPGTRLTVT.

This clonotype was seen only a few times. The chain is built from TRBV7-8 and TRBJ1-2; D is uncertain. Trimming removed 4 bases at V and 7 bases at J, with 13 bases between. The CDR3 is 13 residues long. Germline CDR1 reads SGHVS; CDR2 reads FQNEAQ. In DNA form, the CDR3 reads TGTGCCAGCAGCTCCCGACGCGAAGCTGGCTACACCTTC. Translating gives CASSSRREAGYTF. The entire variable domain, with the rest obtained from reference TRBV7-8 and TRBJ1-2, is as follows: GAGVSQSPRYKVAKRGQDVALRCDPISGHVSLFWYQQALGQGPEFLTYFQNEAQLDKSGLPSDRFFAERPEGSVSTLKIQRTQQEDSAVYLCASSSRREAGYTFGSGTRLTVV.

The chain joins TRBV12-3 or TRBV12-4 to TRBJ2-3; 9 positions agree with TRBD1. The CDR3 extends over 15 amino acids. V shed 7 bases, J shed 2 bases, and the junction held 7 bases outside the gene matches. The chain's CDR3 is CASTAGTGPTDTQYF. DNA for the CDR3: TGTGCCAGCACCGCCGGGACAGGGCCCACAGATACGCAGTATTTT.

This clonotype was picked up a small number of times. The chain uses TRBV2 and TRBJ2-7; 15 nucleotides line up with TRBD2. The germline gives CDR1 SNHLY, CDR2 FYNNEI. Trimming at V came to 6 bases and at J to 6 bases, leaving 3 bases not matched to a gene. The CDR3 is 14 residues long. In nucleotides, the CDR3 is TGTGCCAGCAGCGGACTAGCGGGAGGGCTCGAGCAGTACTTC. This codes for CASSGLAGGLEQYF.

This chain connects TRBV3-1 to TRBJ2-2; TRBD1 is a possible D gene (5 bases). This CDR3 spans 15 amino acids. Trimming shortened V by 6 bases and J by 6 bases, and 17 bases separated the two germline ends. Germline-derived CDR1 and CDR2 are LGHDT and YNNKEL (reference sequence). CDR3 sequence: CASSNRGWMSGELFF. DNA for the CDR3: TGTGCCAGCAGTAATAGGGGCTGGATGTCCGGGGAGCTGTTTTTT. Using reference TRBV3-1 and TRBJ2-2 for the parts outside the CDR3, the full variable domain is DTAVSQTPKYLVTQMGNDKSIKCEQNLGHDTMYWYKQDSKKFLKIMFSYNNKELIINETVPNRFSPKSPDKAHLNLHINSLELGDSAVYFCASSNRGWMSGELFFGEGSRLTVL.

The genes are TRBV7-2 and TRBJ2-1; TRBD2 agrees at 7 bases. In germline, CDR1 is SGHTA, CDR2 FQGNSA. V shed 1 base, J shed 6 bases, and the junction held 3 bases outside the gene matches. CDR3 size: 14 residues. CDR3 sequence reads: CASSLEAGVNEQFF. The CDR3 nucleotides read TGTGCCAGCAGCTTAGAGGCGGGAGTCAATGAGCAGTTCTTC.

The V call is TRBV20-1, the J call TRBJ2-7; D is possibly TRBD1 (5 bases). Deletions cut 3 bases from V and 3 bases from J, with 12 bases between. CDR3 size: 13 residues. CDR1 and CDR2 from the germline V gene are DFQATT and SNEGSKA (reference sequence). CDR3 nucleotides: TGCAGTGCTAGTGGTGTTAGGGGCTACGAGCAGTACTTC. Translating it yields CSASGVRGYEQYF.

The rearrangement uses TRBV7-2 and TRBJ2-3; D might be TRBD1 (5 bases). Germline V CDR1 and CDR2: SGHTA, FQGNSA. Trimming took 5 bases from V and 0 from J, leaving 9 bases between them. This CDR3 region has 14 residues. The CDR3 coding sequence is TGTGCCAGCAGCCGACAGTCAAGCACAGATACGCAGTATTTT. Translation: CASSRQSSTDTQYF.

This clonotype was seen a few times. The genes are TRBV12-3 or TRBV12-4 and TRBJ1-4; D gene ambiguous. The CDR3 contains 14 residues. The V end was cut by 3 bases, the J end by 6 bases, with 11 bases between. CDR3 residues: CASSFENADEKLFF. The CDR3 DNA follows: TGTGCCAGCAGTTTTGAGAATGCAGATGAAAAACTGTTTTTT.

This clonotype was observed many times. This chain links TRBV20-1 with TRBJ1-1, with D possibly TRBD1 on 6 matching bases. From germline, CDR1 is DFQATT and CDR2 SNEGSKA (reference sequence). V dropped 5 bases and J dropped 6 bases, with 10 bases sitting between them. The CDR3 has 11 amino acids. Here the CDR3 reads CSAPGQSEAFF. Here the CDR3 DNA reads TGCAGTGCTCCAGGACAGTCTGAAGCTTTCTTT.

The genes are TRBV7-9 and TRBJ2-1; D perhaps matches TRBD1 (6 bases). The CDR3 totals 15 residues. Looked up from germline, CDR1 is SEHNR and CDR2 is FQNEAQ (reference sequence). The V end was cut by 6 bases, the J end by 0 bases, with 12 bases between. CDR3 amino acids: CASSLGHHSYNEQFF. In nucleotides, the CDR3 is TGTGCCAGCAGTCTGGGACACCACTCCTACAATGAGCAGTTCTTC.

The chain has TRBV27 and TRBJ2-7; TRBD1 matches 9 bases. CDR1 and CDR2 (germline): MNHEY, SMNVEV (reference sequence). V trimming: 5 bases; J trimming: 3 bases; junction bases outside the gene matches: 11. This CDR3 spans 16 amino acids. CDR3 sequence: CASSITGGVKSYEQYF. The CDR3 bases are TGTGCCAGCAGTATAACAGGGGGCGTTAAGAGCTACGAGCAGTACTTC.

This clonotype was counted ten times or more. This sequence joins TRBV7-2 and TRBJ2-7; TRBD2 matches at 10 bases. The CDR3 is 15 amino acids. Looked up from germline, CDR1 is SGHTA and CDR2 is FQGNSA. V was pared by 1 base and J by 3 bases, with 3 bases of the junction left unmatched. The chain's CDR3 is CASSLGLAGNYEQYF. DNA of the CDR3: TGTGCCAGCAGCTTAGGACTAGCGGGTAACTACGAGCAGTACTTC.

This clonotype was observed at least ten times. This chain joins TRBV12-3 or TRBV12-4 and TRBJ1-1; D ambiguous. The CDR3 runs 14 residues. V was pared by 6 bases and J by 6 bases, with 17 bases between. The chain's CDR3 is CASSRPGGLAEAFF. CDR3 nucleotides: TGTGCCAGCAGCAGACCGGGAGGTTTGGCTGAAGCTTTCTTT.

This clonotype was seen more than once but under ten times. This chain connects TRBV2 to TRBJ1-5, with D perhaps matching TRBD1 (6 bases). Germline loops: CDR1 SNHLY, CDR2 FYNNEI. V was shortened by 4 bases and J by 5 bases, with 12 bases between the two germline ends. The CDR3 covers 14 residues. The CDR3 region is CASSGSGGDQPQHF. The CDR3 bases are TGTGCCAGCAGTGGGTCGGGGGGCGATCAGCCCCAGCATTTT.

J is TRBJ1-1 and V is TRBV7-9; D may be TRBD1 (6 bases). CDR3 size: 16 residues. Germline CDR1 and CDR2: SEHNR and FQNEAQ (reference sequence). Trimming removed 2 bases at V and 5 bases at J, with 18 bases between. CDR3 region: CASSLPKTGDYTEAFF. In DNA form, the CDR3 reads TGTGCCAGCAGCTTACCAAAGACAGGCGATTATACTGAAGCTTTCTTT. Complete variable domain (other parts from reference TRBV7-9 and TRBJ1-1): DTGVSQNPRHKITKRGQNVTFRCDPISEHNRLYWYRQTLGQGPEFLTYFQNEAQLEKSRLLSDRFSAERPKGSFSTLEIQRTEQGDSAMYLCASSLPKTGDYTEAFFGQGTRLTVV.

This clonotype was counted only a few times. The chain uses TRBV6-2 or TRBV6-3 and TRBJ2-5, with 7 positions matching TRBD2. The DNA end lines up better with TRBJ2-7; the J call may be wrong. The length of the CDR3 is 15 residues. Germline-derived CDR1 and CDR2 are MNHEY and SVGEGT. The CDR3 sequence is CASREKAGYSYEQYF. The CDR3 nucleotides are TGTGCCAGCAGGGAAAAAGCGGGGTACTCCTACGAGCAGTACTTC.

V gene TRBV27 combines with J gene TRBJ2-3, with a tentative D call TRBD1 (6 bases). Trimming stripped 7 bases from V and 0 bases from J, with 11 bases between. Germline V lookup: CDR1 MNHEY, CDR2 SMNVEV (reference sequence). CDR3 length: 14 amino acids. CDR3 in amino acids: CASMGAPSTDTQYF. Written as DNA, the CDR3 is TGTGCCAGCATGGGGGCCCCGAGCACAGATACGCAGTATTTT.

The CDR3 region has the DNA TGCAGTGCTAGAACGTGGCCAGGGATGAAGGACGAGCAGTACTTC. Amino acid sequence: CSARTWPGMKDEQYF. This chain connects TRBV20-1 to TRBJ2-7; possibly TRBD1 for D (5 bases). CDR3 length: 15 residues. Germline CDR1 DFQATT, CDR2 SNEGSKA (reference sequence). Trimming left V 2 bases short and J 5 bases short, with 19 bases between.

A few counts support this clonotype. The V and J genes are TRBV12-5 and TRBJ2-3; D might be TRBD1 (7 bases). The germline V gene has CDR1 LGHNT and CDR2 FRNRAP. The V end lost 0 bases, the J end lost 2 bases, and 27 bases lay between the germline ends. The CDR3 contains 21 residues. The CDR3 region has the DNA TGTGCTAGTGGTTTGGTACGTCAGGGGGGACCAGCCCGATTGATCACAGATACGCAGTATTTT. Translating gives CASGLVRQGGPARLITDTQYF.